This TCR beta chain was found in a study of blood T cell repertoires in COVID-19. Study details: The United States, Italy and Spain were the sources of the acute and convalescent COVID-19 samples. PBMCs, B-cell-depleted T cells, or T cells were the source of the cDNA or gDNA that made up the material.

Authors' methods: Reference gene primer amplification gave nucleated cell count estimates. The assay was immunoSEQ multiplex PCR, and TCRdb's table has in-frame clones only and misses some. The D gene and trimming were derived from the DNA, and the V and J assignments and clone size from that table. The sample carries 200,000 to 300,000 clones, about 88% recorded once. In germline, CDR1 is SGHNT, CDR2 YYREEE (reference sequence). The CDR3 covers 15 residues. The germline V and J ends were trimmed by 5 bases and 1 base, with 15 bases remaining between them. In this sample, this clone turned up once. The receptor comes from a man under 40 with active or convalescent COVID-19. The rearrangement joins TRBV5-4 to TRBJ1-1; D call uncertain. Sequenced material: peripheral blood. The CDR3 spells CASSLLWSENTEAFF. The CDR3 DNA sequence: TGTGCCAGCAGTTTGCTCTGGTCAGAGAACACTGAAGCTTTCTTT.